The 28 T cell receptor beta chains below all came from one sample that was sequenced in a study of blood T cells in healthy people across ages. With a J-beta primer mix and a sample-barcoded 5' primer, a second PCR ran roughly 6 to 11 cycles. TCRdb re-called the 5' RACE reads through MiXCR, storing one row per CDR3 protein. The sample has over 600,000 distinct CDR3 sequences; around 21% are singletons. Sequenced sample: blood. The origin of the receptors is a man between 65 and 85 years old in good health.

This sequence joins TRBV9 and TRBJ2-1, with D possibly TRBD2 on 6 matching bases. In germline, CDR1 is SGDLS, CDR2 YYNGEE. The ends were cut back, 2 bases at V and 12 bases at J, with 21 bases in the middle. There are 15 residues in the CDR3. CDR3 amino acids: CASSVDRDALGGQFF. CDR3 DNA: TGTGCCAGCAGCGTGGACCGGGACGCGCTGGGGGGGCAGTTCTTC.

The CDR3 nucleotides read TGTGCCAGCAGTAGAGGACTAGCGGGGCCCTATTACAATGAGCAGTTCTTC. Protein product: CASSRGLAGPYYNEQFF. V is TRBV12-3 or TRBV12-4 and J is TRBJ2-1, with 12 bases matching TRBD2. This CDR3 comprises 17 residues. The V gene end was trimmed by 5 bases and the J gene end by 4 bases; junction bases not matched to a gene: 9.

On this clonotype itself: A read error may account for a junction end that differs from germline. The chain couples TRBV29-1 to TRBJ2-7; 9 bases map to TRBD2. The CDR3 is 12 residues long. Germline CDR1 SQVTM, CDR2 ANQGSEA. For the CDR3, the DNA is TGCGGCGTTAGCGGGGGAACCTACGAGCAGTACTTC. Encoded protein: CGVSGGTYEQYF.

This clonotype turned up a few times. The rearrangement uses TRBV11-2 and TRBJ2-7; 9 nucleotides match TRBD1. The CDR3 runs to 15 residues. V was clipped by 4 bases and J by 1 base; unmatched bases: 5. From germline, CDR1 is SGHAT and CDR2 FQNNGV. The CDR3 sequence: CASSSPGTGSYEQYF. CDR3 coding DNA: TGTGCCAGCAGCTCCCCCGGGACAGGGTCCTACGAGCAGTACTTC.

The chain links TRBV9 to TRBJ1-1; 11 positions match TRBD1. The germline CDR1 and CDR2 sequences are SGDLS and YYNGEE. The CDR3 is made up of 15 amino acids. With 4 bases clipped from V and 5 bases from J, the junction kept 7 bases outside the gene matches. Here the CDR3 DNA reads TGTGCCAGCAGCCCCCGGGACAGGGGGGATACTGAAGCTTTCTTT. Its protein product is CASSPRDRGDTEAFF. The full variable domain, its missing parts supplied by reference TRBV9 and TRBJ1-1, is DSGVTQTPKHLITATGQRVTLRCSPRSGDLSVYWYQQSLDQGLQFLIQYYNGEERAKGNILERFSAQQFPDLHSELNLSSLELGDSALYFCASSPRDRGDTEAFFGQGTRLTVV.

V gene TRBV7-2 combines with J gene TRBJ2-3; D uncertain. This CDR3 contains 15 residues. V lost 5 bases and J 2 bases, leaving 14 bases between the germline ends. The germline CDR1 and CDR2 sequences are SGHTA and FQGNSA. The CDR3 sequence is CASSPRRGDTDTQYF. The CDR3 coding sequence is TGTGCCAGCAGCCCCAGGCGTGGGGACACAGATACGCAGTATTTT.

This clonotype was counted only a few times. The rearrangement uses TRBV7-9 and TRBJ2-2; either TRBD1 or TRBD2 may fit D (6 bases each). The germline V and J ends were trimmed by 11 bases and 4 bases, with 11 bases remaining between them. The CDR3 runs 12 residues. The germline V gene has CDR1 SEHNR and CDR2 FQNEAQ (reference sequence). CDR3 bases: TGTGCCGAACAGGGAGGCACCGGGGAGCTGTTTTTT. Its protein product is CAEQGGTGELFF.

This clonotype was detected once. The genes are TRBV28 and TRBJ2-1, with D perhaps TRBD1 (6 bases). Trimming removed 3 bases at V and 10 bases at J, with 13 bases between. Germline loops: CDR1 MDHEN, CDR2 SYDVKM. The length of the CDR3 is 13 residues. This CDR3 is CASSLTGRGEQFF. The CDR3 DNA follows: TGTGCCAGCAGTTTGACAGGAAGGGGCGAGCAGTTCTTC.

The V gene is TRBV29-1, the J gene TRBJ1-3, with D perhaps TRBD1 (5 bases). Germline CDR1 SQVTM, CDR2 ANQGSEA. CDR3 size: 13 residues. Trimming left V 3 bases short and J 2 bases short, with 8 bases between. CDR3 nucleotides: TGCAGCGTTGAGACAGATACTGGAAACACCATATATTTT. Protein sequence: CSVETDTGNTIYF.

V is TRBV6-2 or TRBV6-3 and J is TRBJ2-1, with TRBD2 matching 10 bases. In germline, CDR1 is MNHEY, CDR2 SVGEGT. The CDR3 is 15 residues long. V gave up 8 bases and J gave up 3 bases; unmatched junction bases: 7. The CDR3 region has the DNA TGTGCCAGCGGCACTACTAGCGGGGTCTACAATGAGCAGTTCTTC. Its translation is CASGTTSGVYNEQFF.

This clonotype has only a few counts. This chain links TRBV9 with TRBJ2-1; 11 bases fit TRBD1. V shed 0 bases, J shed 7 bases, and the junction held 3 bases outside the gene matches. From germline, CDR1 is SGDLS and CDR2 YYNGEE. The length of the CDR3 is 15 residues. CDR3 protein: CASSVDRDRGNEQFF. In DNA, the CDR3 is TGTGCCAGCAGCGTAGATAGGGACAGGGGGAATGAGCAGTTCTTC.

On this clonotype: Without the conserved terminal phenylalanine or tryptophan, this CDR3 likely stems from a read error. The rearrangement links TRBV10-3 to TRBJ1-3; D unclear. Germline lookup yields CDR1 ENHRY and CDR2 SYGVKD. The CDR3 consists of 15 residues. V dropped 0 bases and J dropped 0 bases, with 6 bases sitting between them. CDR3 region: CAISESSLSGNTIYS. CDR3 DNA sequence: TGTGCCATCAGTGAGTCGAGCCTCTCTGGAAACACCATATATTCT.

This clonotype has just a few counts. This chain joins TRBV7-9 and TRBJ2-3; no definite D call. This CDR3 is built from 12 residues. V gave up 5 bases and J gave up 9 bases, with 12 bases separating them. Germline V lookup: CDR1 SEHNR, CDR2 FQNEAQ (reference sequence). This chain's CDR3 is CASSLPDPTQYF. CDR3 DNA sequence: TGTGCCAGCAGCCTCCCGGACCCCACGCAGTATTTT.

The chain is built from TRBV6-2 or TRBV6-3 and TRBJ1-2, with D tentatively TRBD1 (5 bases). The CDR3 is 12 residues long. Germline assignment: CDR1 MNHEY and CDR2 SVGEGT. Trimming cost V 6 bases and J 8 bases, with 13 bases left between them. The CDR3 loop reads CASRDPGQGYTF. CDR3 nucleotide sequence: TGTGCCAGCAGAGACCCAGGACAAGGCTACACCTTC.

V and J are TRBV20-1 and TRBJ1-1, with TRBD1 matching 10 bases. With 4 bases clipped from V and 7 bases from J, the junction kept 9 bases outside the gene matches. Per the germline V gene, CDR1 is DFQATT and CDR2 is SNEGSKA (reference sequence). The CDR3 runs 14 residues. The CDR3 protein is CSATSPGQGFEAFF. CDR3 nucleotide sequence: TGCAGTGCTACCTCACCGGGACAGGGGTTTGAAGCTTTCTTT.

This clonotype was picked up many times. The CDR3 sequence is CSAREGSGSSYNEQFF. DNA of the CDR3: TGCAGTGCTAGAGAGGGTAGCGGGAGCTCCTACAATGAGCAGTTCTTC. This rearrangement joins TRBV20-1 to TRBJ2-1, with 9 nucleotides matching TRBD2. This CDR3 has 16 amino acids. After removal of 0 bases from V and 0 bases from J, the junction contained 3 bases not matched to a gene. Germline CDR1 and CDR2: DFQATT and SNEGSKA (reference sequence).

This clonotype has only a few counts. CDR3: CASSPTGTDSGANVLTF. In nucleotides, the CDR3 is TGTGCCAGCAGCCCAACCGGGACAGACTCTGGGGCCAACGTCCTGACTTTC. This chain joins TRBV9 and TRBJ2-6, with TRBD1 identical over 7 bases. This CDR3 is 17 amino acids long. V shed 4 bases, J shed 0 bases, and the junction held 7 bases outside the gene matches. Germline CDR1 is SGDLS and CDR2 is YYNGEE. Filled out from reference TRBV9 and TRBJ2-6, the complete variable domain reads DSGVTQTPKHLITATGQRVTLRCSPRSGDLSVYWYQQSLDQGLQFLIQYYNGEERAKGNILERFSAQQFPDLHSELNLSSLELGDSALYFCASSPTGTDSGANVLTFGAGSRLTVL.

The chain employs TRBV12-5 and TRBJ2-5; no reliable D call. The J call may be incorrect, as the DNA end agrees better with TRBJ2-7. Per the germline V gene, CDR1 is LGHNT and CDR2 is FRNRAP. This CDR3 has 12 residues. The CDR3 DNA follows: TGTGCTAGTGGTGTATTCTCCTACGAGCAGTACTTC. This codes for CASGVFSYEQYF.

This clonotype was seen more than once but under ten times. CDR3 nucleotides: TGTGCCATCAGTGCCGGACAGGGGTCGTACGAGCAGTACTTC. Its protein product is CAISAGQGSYEQYF. The rearrangement joins TRBV10-3 to TRBJ2-7; TRBD1 matches 9 bases. J gave up 4 bases and V 4 bases, and 5 bases lay outside the gene matches. Germline loops: CDR1 ENHRY, CDR2 SYGVKD. This CDR3 is 14 amino acids long.

This clonotype was found a few times. This rearrangement joins TRBV20-1 to TRBJ2-5; TRBD1 might be the D (6 bases). The V gene's germline CDR1 is DFQATT and CDR2 SNEGSKA (reference sequence). Trimming took off 2 bases at V and 5 bases at J, with 12 bases between the two ends. The CDR3 is 13 residues long. CDR3 sequence reads: CSARSQGYETQYF. The CDR3 DNA reads TGCAGTGCTAGATCGCAGGGGTATGAGACCCAGTACTTC.

The genes are TRBV4-1 and TRBJ1-5, with D hard to call. The CDR3 extends over 17 amino acids. V was cut by 0 bases and J by 0 bases, with 12 bases left in between. Germline-derived CDR1 and CDR2 are MGHRA and YSYEKL. The CDR3 region is CASSQDIGSNSNQPQHF. The CDR3, as DNA: TGCGCCAGCAGCCAAGATATAGGCAGTAATAGCAATCAGCCCCAGCATTTT.

This clonotype appeared a few times. This chain connects TRBV3-1 to TRBJ2-5; tentatively, D is TRBD2 (6 bases). In germline, CDR1 is LGHDT, CDR2 YNNKEL (reference sequence). Trimming cost V 1 base and J 1 base, with 7 bases left between them. The CDR3 runs to 14 residues. CDR3 sequence reads: CASSQGDFQETQYF. The CDR3 region has the DNA TGTGCCAGCAGCCAAGGGGACTTCCAAGAGACCCAGTACTTC.

This clonotype was seen at least ten times. V is TRBV29-1 and J is TRBJ2-7; 8 nucleotides align to TRBD1. Germline V CDR1 and CDR2: SQVTM, ANQGSEA. This CDR3 region has 14 residues. Trimming cost V 7 bases and J 0 bases; bases outside gene matches: 8. The CDR3 here is CSARRDRSSYEQYF. The CDR3 DNA is TGCAGCGCCCGCCGGGACAGGAGCTCCTACGAGCAGTACTTC.

A remark on this clonotype: Possible read error: a much larger clone is one base away. The chain combines TRBV29-1 with TRBJ2-5; tentatively, D is TRBD1 or TRBD2 (5 bases each). The end of the DNA fits TRBJ2-7 better, so the J call may be wrong. Germline CDR1 SQVTM, CDR2 ANQGSEA. CDR3 length: 12 residues. CDR3: CSAGTEFCEQYF. The CDR3 coding sequence is TGCAGCGCTGGGACGGAGTTTTGCGAGCAGTACTTC.

Concerning this clonotype: Since a much larger clone is just one base distant, this may be a read error. CDR3 residues: CASSFKGVAVQETQYF. CDR3 coding DNA: TGTGCCAGCAGCTTTAAAGGGGTGGCAGTCCAAGAGACCCAGTACTTC. The rearrangement links TRBV7-2 to TRBJ2-5, with TRBD1 as a possible D gene (5 bases). Germline CDR1 SGHTA, CDR2 FQGNSA. Trimming took off 3 bases at V and 1 base at J, with 15 bases between the two ends. The CDR3 loop spans 16 amino acids.

The CDR3 region is CAISEAGQGVYEQYF. The CDR3 coding sequence is TGTGCCATCAGTGAGGCGGGACAGGGGGTCTACGAGCAGTACTTC. The chain couples TRBV10-3 to TRBJ2-7; 11 bases fit TRBD1. This CDR3 spans 15 amino acids. Germline CDR1 is ENHRY and CDR2 is SYGVKD. The trim removed 2 bases at V and 3 bases at J, leaving 3 bases unmatched.

This clonotype was detected only a few times. The gene calls are TRBV9 and TRBJ2-7; 8 bases are shared with TRBD1. Per germline, CDR1 SGDLS and CDR2 YYNGEE. Trimming at V came to 3 bases and at J to 3 bases, leaving 8 bases not matched to a gene. The CDR3 totals 15 residues. The CDR3 sequence is CASSARGQGGYEQYF. CDR3 sequence (DNA): TGTGCCAGCAGCGCCCGAGGACAGGGAGGCTACGAGCAGTACTTC.

In its sample, this clonotype was seen a few times. The CDR3 nucleotides read TGCGCCAGCAGCTTGGCTAGTGTGGGCACCGACGGCTACGAGCAGTACTTC. Translation gives CASSLASVGTDGYEQYF. The chain combines TRBV5-1 with TRBJ2-5; no clear D. The closer fit of TRBJ2-7 to the DNA end suggests the J call may be wrong. The CDR3 length is 17 residues. Germline values: CDR1 SGHRS, CDR2 YFSETQ.